These T cell receptor beta chains were read from a single sample in a study of Ad26.COV2.S vaccination and SARS-CoV-2 variants. Assay: immunoSEQ multiplex PCR; the TCRdb copy retains only in-frame clones and omits some. The top ten clones hold around 6.4% of a sample with about 350,000 clones, around 90% of them seen once. The sample in question was peripheral blood, obtained in a trial of Ad26.COV2.S vaccine versus placebo. The receptors shown here come from a person aged 18-60 years who received the Ad26.COV2.S COVID-19 vaccine or a placebo. The CDR3 runs from the conserved cysteine through the conserved F or W. D genes are given only for firm matches. A clone size is listed for some rows: how often the clone was seen (once, few, many), or a class if it is expanded.

J gene | D gene | V gene | clone size | CDR3 protein | CDR3 DNA
TRBJ2-2 | TRBD1 | TRBV28 | few | CASRPGQRNTGELFF | TGTGCCAGTCGTCCGGGACAGAGGAACACCGGGGAGCTGTTTTTT
TRBJ1-6 | TRBD1 | TRBV5-4 | . | CASSSDRVEKSYNSPLHF | TGTGCCAGCAGCTCGGACAGGGTAGAAAAGTCCTATAATTCACCCCTCCACTTT
TRBJ1-5 | TRBD1 | TRBV7-9 | . | CASSRTGALDQPQHF | TGTGCCAGCAGCCGGACAGGGGCCCTGGATCAGCCCCAGCATTTT
TRBJ2-7 | TRBD1 | TRBV7-6 | . | CASSLARMGQGSFLLREQYF | TGTGCCAGCAGCTTAGCGAGGATGGGACAGGGTTCCTTCCTATTACGGGAGCAGTACTTC
TRBJ2-6 | TRBD1 | TRBV10-3 | . | CAISELETGGVSGANVLTF | TGTGCCATCAGTGAACTCGAGACAGGGGGGGTCTCTGGGGCCAACGTCCTGACTTTC
TRBJ1-1 | . | TRBV7-9 | . | CASSLDGGNTEAFF | TGTGCCAGCAGCTTAGACGGGGGGAACACTGAAGCTTTCTTT
TRBJ2-2 | . | TRBV5-1 | . | CASSLEGSWTGELFF | TGCGCCAGCAGCTTGGAGGGCAGTTGGACCGGGGAGCTGTTTTTT
TRBJ1-5 | . | TRBV11-1 | . | CASSATGLNQPQHF | TGTGCCAGCAGCGCTACAGGGCTCAATCAGCCCCAGCATTTT
TRBJ2-1 | . | TRBV2 | few | CASSGMAGTSLYNEQFF | TGTGCCAGCAGTGGGATGGCCGGGACATCTCTATACAATGAGCAGTTCTTC
TRBJ2-3 | . | TRBV7-2 | . | CASSLVPLELVGPNTQYF | TGTGCCAGCAGCTTAGTACCCCTCGAGTTAGTCGGTCCAAATACGCAGTATTTT
TRBJ2-3 | TRBD2 | TRBV5-6 | . | CASSTPEAGGDTQYF | TGTGCCAGCAGCACCCCAGAGGCGGGGGGGGATACGCAGTATTTT
TRBJ2-7 | . | TRBV6-5 | . | CATGNAYEQYF | TGTGCCACGGGGAACGCCTACGAGCAGTACTTC
TRBJ1-3 | . | TRBV5-4 | . | CASTPWGSGNTIYF | TGTGCCAGCACCCCCTGGGGCTCTGGAAACACCATATATTTT
TRBJ1-2 | . | TRBV7-8 | few | CASSLAGQGGYGYTF | TGTGCCAGCAGCTTGGCAGGGCAGGGAGGGTATGGCTACACCTTC
TRBJ2-2 | . | TRBV24-1 | . | CATSDRPGPGVSGELFF | TGTGCCACCAGTGACCGACCGGGCCCCGGGGTGTCGGGAGAGCTGTTTTTT
TRBJ2-1 | TRBD2 | TRBV30 | few | CAWRTSGENEQFF | TGTGCCTGGAGGACTAGCGGTGAGAATGAGCAGTTCTTC
TRBJ1-1 | TRBD1 | TRBV13 | . | CASSLSLQGDRPGDTEAFF | TGTGCCAGCAGCTTGTCTCTCCAGGGGGACAGGCCGGGGGACACTGAAGCTTTCTTT
TRBJ2-7 | TRBD2 | TRBV7-9 | . | CASSFRPGTSGGSYEQYF | TGTGCCAGCAGCTTTAGGCCCGGGACTAGCGGGGGGTCCTACGAGCAGTACTTC
TRBJ2-5 | . | TRBV7-9 | . | CASSLDQETQYF | TGTGCCAGCAGCTTAGACCAAGAGACCCAGTACTTC
TRBJ1-4 | TRBD1 | TRBV29-1 | . | CSVILAGDRVFEKLFF | TGCAGCGTCATCCTAGCCGGGGACAGGGTATTCGAAAAACTGTTTTTT
TRBJ2-3 | TRBD2 | TRBV27 | . | CASSLSATSGSRTDTQYF | TGTGCCAGCAGTTTATCGGCGACTAGCGGGAGTCGCACAGATACGCAGTATTTT
TRBJ2-7 | TRBD1 | TRBV9 | few | CASSVETGDEQYF | TGTGCCAGCAGCGTTGAGACAGGGGACGAGCAGTACTTC
TRBJ1-1 | . | TRBV14 | . | CASSFGASFAEAFF | TGTGCCAGCAGCTTTGGGGCATCATTTGCTGAAGCTTTCTTT
TRBJ1-2 | TRBD1 | TRBV6-5 | . | CACGWGQGYGYTF | TGTGCCTGTGGATGGGGACAGGGGTATGGCTACACCTTC
TRBJ1-6 | . | TRBV7-9 | . | CASSIEVPLHF | TGTGCCAGCAGCATCGAGGTGCCCCTCCACTTT
TRBJ2-5 | . | TRBV30 | . | CAWSVGLYQETQYF | TGTGCCTGGAGTGTGGGACTTTACCAAGAGACCCAGTACTTC
TRBJ2-1 | . | TRBV18 | . | CASSPFYNEQFF | TGTGCCAGCTCACCATTCTACAATGAGCAGTTCTTC
TRBJ2-7 | . | TRBV5-1 | . | CASSKRGAFYEQYF | TGCGCCAGCAGCAAGAGGGGTGCCTTCTACGAGCAGTACTTC
TRBJ2-5 | TRBD2 | TRBV5-8 | . | CASSPRLAGPQETQYF | TGTGCCAGCAGCCCCCGACTAGCGGGTCCCCAAGAGACCCAGTACTTC
TRBJ2-3 | . | TRBV7-3 | . | CASSLRRGSTDTQYF | TGTGCCAGCAGCTTACGTCGGGGGAGCACAGATACGCAGTATTTT
TRBJ1-5 | . | TRBV29-1 | . | CSVEGQGNQPQHF | TGCAGCGTTGAAGGGCAGGGGAATCAGCCCCAGCATTTT
TRBJ2-5 | . | TRBV7-9 | . | CASSRGQLQETQYF | TGTGCCAGCAGCCGCGGACAGTTACAAGAGACCCAGTACTTC
TRBJ2-7 | . | TRBV3-1/TRBV3-2 | . | CASSQVAGSYEQYF | TGTGCCAGCAGCCAAGTCGCAGGATCCTACGAGCAGTACTTC
TRBJ2-3 | . | TRBV11-1 | . | CASSLLRRDTQYF | TGTGCCAGCAGCTTACTACGGAGGGATACGCAGTATTTT
TRBJ1-4 | TRBD1 | TRBV5-4 | . | CASSPGQVNEKLFF | TGTGCCAGCAGCCCCGGACAGGTTAATGAAAAACTGTTTTTT
TRBJ2-7 | TRBD2 | TRBV29-1 | . | CSGGGGGEGLEQYF | TGCAGCGGTGGAGGCGGAGGGGAGGGTTTAGAGCAGTACTTC
TRBJ2-3 | . | TRBV3-1/TRBV3-2 | . | CASSQGQGRTDTQYF | TGTGCCAGCAGCCAAGGCCAGGGAAGGACAGATACGCAGTATTTT
TRBJ2-2 | . | TRBV4-3 | . | CASSQTPQGRLSTGELFF | TGCGCCAGCAGCCAAACCCCCCAGGGACGTTTGAGCACCGGGGAGCTGTTTTTT
TRBJ1-5 | . | TRBV7-2 | . | CASSLVYNSNQPQHF | TGTGCCAGCAGCTTAGTATACAATAGCAATCAGCCCCAGCATTTT
TRBJ1-1 | . | TRBV11-2 | . | CASSLTGGANTEAFF | TGTGCCAGCAGCTTAACGGGGGGAGCGAACACTGAAGCTTTCTTT
TRBJ2-7 | . | TRBV27 | . | CASSLQGGYEQYF | TGTGCCAGCAGTTTACAGGGTGGCTACGAGCAGTACTTC
TRBJ2-7 | TRBD2 | TRBV4-1 | . | CASSRSGGGSSYEQYF | TGCGCCAGCAGCCGGTCCGGGGGAGGGAGCTCCTACGAGCAGTACTTC
TRBJ2-3 | TRBD2 | TRBV4-3 | . | CASSQTGGSGGGLRTYTQYF | TGCGCCAGCAGCCAAACGGGAGGTAGCGGGGGGGGCCTTCGCACATATACGCAGTATTTT
TRBJ2-1 | . | TRBV5-4 | . | CASSFSHGGSSYNEQFF | TGTGCCAGCAGCTTCTCTCATGGGGGGAGCTCCTACAATGAGCAGTTCTTC
TRBJ2-3 | . | TRBV27 | . | CASRGYLEATQYF | TGTGCCAGCCGCGGCTATCTTGAGGCTACGCAGTATTTT
TRBJ1-1 | . | TRBV10-3 | once | CAISDYTFEAFF | TGTGCCATCAGTGATTATACCTTTGAAGCTTTCTTT
TRBJ1-1 | TRBD1 | TRBV30 | . | CALRTGPMNTEAFF | TGTGCCCTCCGGACAGGGCCTATGAACACTGAAGCTTTCTTT
TRBJ2-7 | TRBD1 | TRBV9 | . | CASSAGQGALSYEQYF | TGTGCCAGCAGCGCGGGACAGGGGGCCCTCTCCTACGAGCAGTACTTC
TRBJ2-3 | TRBD2 | TRBV11-1 | . | CASIRGASGRDTQYF | TGTGCCAGCATCAGAGGGGCTAGCGGGAGAGATACGCAGTATTTT
TRBJ1-2 | . | TRBV28 | . | CASTLIDQYGYIF | TGTGCCAGCACCTTAATAGATCAGTATGGCTACATCTTC
TRBJ1-5 | . | TRBV15 | . | CATSRDLGTGQPQHF | TGTGCCACCAGCAGAGATTTGGGAACCGGTCAGCCCCAGCATTTT